These 25 T cell receptor beta chains originate from one sample sequenced in a study of graft-versus-host responses after intestinal transplantation. Using immunoSEQ multiplex PCR, the repertoire was profiled, and TCRdb retains in-frame clones only, with some absent. The table includes roughly 25,000 clones, approximately 95% detected once. The sample here was PBMCs, taken 18 days after transplant. The receptors come from a human patient who received an intestinal transplant, so some T cells may come from the graft donor.

The chain employs TRBV5-1 and TRBJ2-7, with TRBD1 identical over 8 bases. The V gene end was trimmed by 6 bases and the J gene end by 4 bases; junction bases not matched to a gene: 9. This CDR3 has 14 residues. Per the germline V gene, CDR1 is SGHRS and CDR2 is YFSETQ. The CDR3 here is CASNPFGTGYEQYF. The CDR3 nucleotides read TGCGCCAGCAATCCCTTTGGGACAGGATACGAGCAGTACTTC.

The table lists this clone with a count of one. This chain uses TRBV7-8 with TRBJ2-5; a weak D match, TRBD1 (6 bases). Germline loops: CDR1 SGHVS, CDR2 FQNEAQ. CDR3 length equals 15 residues. V was cut by 6 bases and J by 0 bases, with 14 bases left in between. CDR3 in amino acids: CASRFTGQNQETQYF. DNA for the CDR3: TGTGCCAGCAGGTTTACTGGACAGAACCAAGAGACCCAGTACTTC.

This chain uses TRBV7-2 with TRBJ1-6; the match to TRBD1 covers 12 bases. The CDR3 length is 15 residues. Germline V gives CDR1 SGHTA, CDR2 FQGNSA. With 2 bases clipped from V and 13 bases from J, the junction kept 6 bases outside the gene matches. The CDR3 protein is CASSLLGTGGAPLHF. CDR3 DNA: TGTGCCAGCAGCTTATTGGGGACAGGGGGCGCGCCCCTCCACTTT.

The chain recombines TRBV19 with TRBJ1-1; no firm D call. V was clipped by 1 base and J by 7 bases, with 4 bases between them. This CDR3 region has 11 residues. Germline values: CDR1 LNHDA, CDR2 SQIVND (reference sequence). For the CDR3, the DNA is TGTGCCAGTAGTATAGGAGTTGAAGCTTTCTTT. Its translation: CASSIGVEAFF.

In its sample, this clone was seen once. The chain recombines TRBV29-1 with TRBJ2-1, with a possible D match to TRBD2 (5 bases). This CDR3 has 12 residues. The germline V and J ends were trimmed by 3 bases and 12 bases, with 15 bases remaining between them. The germline V gene encodes CDR1 SQVTM and CDR2 ANQGSEA. The CDR3 is CSVDSGMFGQFF. Written as DNA, the CDR3 is TGCAGCGTTGATTCGGGGATGTTTGGGCAGTTCTTC.

CDR3 region: CASSKGQGTYEQYF. CDR3 coding DNA: TGTGCCAGCAGCAAAGGACAGGGAACCTACGAGCAGTACTTC. V gene TRBV7-9 combines with J gene TRBJ2-7, with 8 bases lining up with TRBD1. The length of the CDR3 is 14 residues. Germline loops: CDR1 SEHNR, CDR2 FQNEAQ (reference sequence). Trimming at V came to 5 bases and at J to 2 bases, leaving 5 bases not matched to a gene.

The chain joins TRBV4-1 to TRBJ1-2; no clear D gene. V lost 0 bases, J lost 3 bases, and 14 bases lay in between. Germline CDR1 and CDR2: MGHRA and YSYEKL. This CDR3 region has 16 residues. As DNA, the CDR3 is TGCGCCAGCAGCCAAGAAAGAGAGCCTACCTACTATGGCTACACCTTC. It codes for CASSQEREPTYYGYTF.

This chain connects TRBV7-9 to TRBJ2-3, with 8 positions matching TRBD1. The trim removed 1 base at V and 5 bases at J, leaving 2 bases unmatched. Germline V lookup: CDR1 SEHNR, CDR2 FQNEAQ (reference sequence). This CDR3 comprises 14 residues. The chain's CDR3 is CASSLEDREDTQYF. CDR3 DNA sequence: TGTGCCAGCAGCTTAGAGGACAGGGAAGATACGCAGTATTTT.

This chain joins TRBV18 and TRBJ2-1; 10 bases align to TRBD2. Germline V gene data show CDR1 as KGHSH and CDR2 as LQKENI. This CDR3 is built from 18 residues. V was clipped by 1 base and J by 2 bases; unmatched bases: 8. The CDR3 DNA is TGTGCCAGCTCACCACAGAGAAGCGGGGGGGCCACCTACAATGAGCAGTTCTTC. This translates into CASSPQRSGGATYNEQFF.

The chain couples TRBV6-5 to TRBJ2-3, with D tentatively TRBD1 (5 bases). V lost 4 bases to trimming and J lost 5 bases, with 7 bases between them. Germline assignment: CDR1 MNHEY and CDR2 SVGAGI. This CDR3 contains 12 residues. CDR3 region: CASSSTVDTQYF. The CDR3 DNA follows: TGTGCCAGCAGTTCGACAGTAGATACGCAGTATTTT.

CDR3 nucleotides: TGCAGTGCAGATACGCAGTATTTT. Amino acids: CSADTQYF. This chain joins TRBV20-1 and TRBJ2-3; D remains unclear. Per germline, CDR1 DFQATT and CDR2 SNEGSKA (reference sequence). V dropped 6 bases and J dropped 5 bases, with 0 bases sitting between them. The CDR3 covers 8 residues.

The chain employs TRBV5-5 and TRBJ1-1; D possibly corresponds to TRBD1 (6 bases). Germline V gene lookup returns CDR1 SGHKS and CDR2 YYEKEE (reference sequence). The length of the CDR3 is 16 residues. V was trimmed by 4 bases and J by 5 bases, leaving 21 bases between them. The CDR3 reads CASSLRSDSMATEAFF. CDR3 sequence (DNA): TGTGCCAGCAGCCTGAGATCGGACAGCATGGCGACTGAAGCTTTCTTT.

The J gene is TRBJ1-1, the V gene TRBV19; TRBD1 is a possible D gene (6 bases). Germline CDR1 and CDR2: LNHDA and SQIVND (reference sequence). Trimming took off 1 base at V and 5 bases at J, with 11 bases between the two ends. This CDR3 has 14 amino acids. CDR3 region: CASSIVQGWTEAFF. CDR3 nucleotide sequence: TGTGCCAGTAGTATAGTACAGGGTTGGACTGAAGCTTTCTTT.

This clone was recorded once. The CDR3 region is CASRRGGPLFYNEQFF. CDR3 coding DNA: TGCGCCAGCAGGAGGGGGGGCCCCCTATTCTACAATGAGCAGTTCTTC. The chain joins TRBV5-1 to TRBJ2-1; weak D call: TRBD2 (7 bases). Between the trimmed V and J ends, which lost 5 bases and 3 bases, there was a span of 18 bases. This CDR3 has 16 amino acids. Germline CDR1 is SGHRS and CDR2 is YFSETQ.

The V call is TRBV4-1, the J call TRBJ2-1, with 7 bases lining up with TRBD2. V lost 0 bases, J lost 4 bases, and 9 bases stayed unmatched. Germline CDR1 is MGHRA and CDR2 is YSYEKL. This CDR3 region has 17 residues. The CDR3, as DNA: TGCGCCAGCAGCCAAGATGGAAAGCGGGGCGATTACAATGAGCAGTTCTTC. Amino acids: CASSQDGKRGDYNEQFF.

The rearrangement joins TRBV27 to TRBJ2-2, with 10 positions matching TRBD1. Trimming removed 3 bases from V and 2 bases from J; junction bases left unmatched: 6. The germline V gene has CDR1 MNHEY and CDR2 SMNVEV (reference sequence). The CDR3 extends over 17 amino acids. The CDR3 is CASSLGQGRSNTGELFF. The CDR3 DNA sequence: TGTGCCAGCAGTTTGGGACAGGGGAGGTCAAACACCGGGGAGCTGTTTTTT.

The rearrangement joins TRBV5-8 to TRBJ2-3, with a tentative D call TRBD2 (6 bases). Germline CDR1 is SGHTS and CDR2 is YDEGEE. Trimming removed 1 base at V and 6 bases at J, with 12 bases between. The CDR3 loop spans 14 amino acids. CDR3 bases: TGTGCCAGCAGCTTGTTTTTAGGAGGGGATACGCAGTATTTT. Amino acids: CASSLFLGGDTQYF.

The CDR3 loop is CASSPRGQTSYEQYF. The CDR3 nucleotides read TGCGCCAGCAGCCCACGGGGACAGACTAGCTACGAGCAGTACTTC. This chain connects TRBV4-1 to TRBJ2-7; a possible D gene is TRBD1 (7 bases). This CDR3 region has 15 residues. Between the trimmed V and J ends, which lost 4 bases and 3 bases, there was a span of 16 bases. Per germline, CDR1 MGHRA and CDR2 YSYEKL.

The chain uses TRBV20-1 and TRBJ2-7; tentatively, D is TRBD2 (5 bases). Trimming left V 5 bases short and J 4 bases short, with 9 bases between. In germline, CDR1 is DFQATT, CDR2 SNEGSKA (reference sequence). CDR3 size: 11 residues. The CDR3 is CSAVRRYEQYF. Here the CDR3 DNA reads TGCAGTGCTGTCCGGAGGTACGAGCAGTACTTC.

The rearrangement links TRBV30 to TRBJ2-3; 9 nucleotides agree with TRBD2. Germline CDR1 reads GTSNPN; CDR2 reads SVGIG (reference sequence). With V trimmed by 3 bases and J by 13 bases, 5 bases remained unmatched. The length of the CDR3 is 11 residues. CDR3 residues: CAWRGASGEYF. Here the CDR3 DNA reads TGTGCCTGGAGAGGCGCTAGCGGGGAGTATTTT.

The chain carries TRBV13 and TRBJ1-1; 9 bases are shared with TRBD1. CDR3 size: 15 residues. The ends lost 5 bases at V and 2 bases at J; junction bases unmatched: 6. CDR1 is PRHDT, CDR2 FYEKMQ, per germline (reference sequence). The CDR3 protein is CASSATTGGNTEAFF. DNA for the CDR3: TGTGCCAGCAGCGCGACGACAGGGGGTAACACTGAAGCTTTCTTT.

This chain links TRBV14 with TRBJ2-7; D is undetermined. Trimming cost V 2 bases and J 0 bases, with 14 bases left between them. The CDR3 extends over 16 amino acids. The germline V gene encodes CDR1 SGHDN and CDR2 FVKESK. The CDR3 DNA reads as TGTGCCAGCAGCCAAAGGAATGGGCTGCTCTCCTACGAGCAGTACTTC. Its translation: CASSQRNGLLSYEQYF.

The gene calls are TRBV11-3 and TRBJ2-5; D not resolved. Germline lookup yields CDR1 SGHNT and CDR2 YENEEA. V lost 4 bases, J lost 0 bases, and 12 bases lay in between. This CDR3 spans 15 amino acids. CDR3 bases: TGTGCCAGCAGCTCCCCAAGGACGGACCAAGAGACCCAGTACTTC. It yields the protein CASSSPRTDQETQYF. Based on the CDR3 plus reference TRBV11-3 and TRBJ2-5, the full variable domain is EAGVVQSPRYKIIEKKQPVAFWCNPISGHNTLYWYLQNLGQGPELLIRYENEEAVDDSQLPKDRFSAERLKGVDSTLKIQPAELGDSAVYLCASSSPRTDQETQYFGPGTRLLVL.

The chain recombines TRBV9 with TRBJ2-7; 10 bases match TRBD2. This CDR3 spans 16 amino acids. CDR1 SGDLS and CDR2 YYNGEE come from the germline V gene. V trimming: 2 bases; J trimming: 1 base; junction bases outside the gene matches: 6. The CDR3: CASSVGSGGGSYEQYF. In DNA, the CDR3 is TGTGCCAGCAGCGTCGGAAGCGGGGGGGGGTCCTACGAGCAGTACTTC.

V gene TRBV2 combines with J gene TRBJ2-1; D is ambiguous. Trimming shortened V by 8 bases and J by 16 bases, and 21 bases separated the two germline ends. This CDR3 spans 12 amino acids. The germline gives CDR1 SNHLY, CDR2 FYNNEI. The CDR3 here is CASSPDSFVGFF. Here the CDR3 DNA reads TGTGCCAGCTCTCCAGATTCTTTTGTGGGTTTCTTC.